This T cell receptor (beta chain) was retrieved from a study of blood T cell repertoires in COVID-19. Study-wide context: Material from acute and convalescent COVID-19 was sourced from the United States, Italy and Spain. The analysed material was cDNA or gDNA that came from T cells, B-cell-depleted T cells, or PBMCs.

CDR1 is LGHDT, CDR2 YNNKEL, per germline (reference sequence). The CDR3 runs to 13 residues. V lost 1 base and J 7 bases, leaving 11 bases between the germline ends. The assay was immunoSEQ multiplex PCR, and TCRdb's table has in-frame clones only and misses some. The sample holds about 87,000 clones, around 87% seen once. Sequenced input: peripheral blood. This clonotype was sampled from a man aged 40-50 years with acute or convalescent COVID-19. The chain combines TRBV3-1 (or the pseudogene TRBV3-2) with TRBJ2-7; possibly TRBD1 for D (5 bases). The CDR3 sequence: CASSQVTESEQYF. DNA of the CDR3: TGTGCCAGCAGCCAAGTGACAGAAAGTGAGCAGTACTTC.